Shown below are 30 T cell receptor beta chains from a single sample sequenced in a study of tumor-infiltrating lymphocytes in primary liver carcinoma. TCR beta cDNA was made from roughly 500 ng total RNA with a constant-region primer. Investigators got TCR beta libraries out of three nested multiplex PCR rounds, done with slightly modified ARM-PCR. PCR rounds one and two used TRBV1-TRBV30 forward primers with a C-beta reverse primer for around 10 cycles each. Each CDR3 protein gets one entry after TCRdb re-called the multiplex PCR reads with MiXCR. The repertoire holds about 320,000 distinct CDR3 sequences, with 65% as singletons. Blood RNA came from unsorted whole blood; germline DNA was also extracted. The specimen was peripheral blood. The receptors shown here come from a man aged 40-49 years with primary liver carcinoma and hepatitis B virus infection.

V gene TRBV10-3 combines with J gene TRBJ2-1; TRBD2 matches at 10 bases. CDR1 and CDR2 (germline): ENHRY, SYGVKD. CDR3 length equals 16 residues. Trimming took 5 bases from V and 9 from J; bases not matched to a gene: 13. The CDR3 loop is CAISKRVSGRESEQFF. For the CDR3, the DNA is TGTGCCATCAGTAAGAGGGTAAGCGGGAGGGAGAGTGAGCAGTTCTTC.

About this clonotype itself: A much larger clone is a single base away; this may be a read error. V is TRBV12-3 or TRBV12-4 and J is TRBJ1-5, with unresolved D. This CDR3 comprises 14 residues. The CDR3 DNA is TGTGCCAACAGTTTGTCAGATACCAATCAGCCCCAGCATTTT. Translating gives CANSLSDTNQPQHF.

Points on this clonotype: A much larger clone lies one base from this, so it may be a read error. This sequence joins TRBV10-1 and TRBJ1-6, with 7 bases that match TRBD1. The CDR3 length is 13 residues. Germline CDR1 reads WNHNN; CDR2 reads SYGVQD (reference sequence). The CDR3, as DNA: TGCGCCAGCAACCGGGACAGAGGATCACCCCCCCACTTT. Translated, it gives CASNRDRGSPPHF.

On this clonotype: This sequence may be a read error, since a much larger clone differs from it by one base. The chain combines TRBV6-1 with TRBJ2-2; D gene uncertain. The length of the CDR3 is 14 residues. Looked up from germline, CDR1 is MNHNS and CDR2 is SASEGT. Deletions cut 7 bases from V and 6 bases from J, with 15 bases between. CDR3 in DNA: TGTGCCAGCAATCCGACGGTGGTCCCCGGGGAGCTGTTTTTT. Translating it yields CASNPTVVPGELFF.

Points on this clonotype: An end of the junction differs from the germline gene, which may be a read error. This chain uses TRBV4-2 with TRBJ2-1; possibly TRBD2 for D (6 bases). This CDR3 is 16 amino acids long. The germline V gene has CDR1 LGHNA and CDR2 YNFKEQ. CDR3 sequence: CASSQDAGRSYYEQFF. The CDR3 DNA reads TGTGCCAGCAGCCAAGATGCAGGGAGGTCCTACTATGAGCAGTTCTTC.

Note on this clonotype: This may come from a read error, since a much larger clone is one base off. The V gene is TRBV5-4, the J gene TRBJ1-5, with TRBD1 matching over 8 bases. Germline V CDR1 and CDR2: SGHNT, YYREEE (reference sequence). This CDR3 contains 15 residues. In DNA, the CDR3 is TGTACCAGCAGCTTACAGGGGGGAGGCAATCAGCCCCAGCATTTT. It yields the protein CTSSLQGGGNQPQHF.

Worth noting for this clonotype: The junction and the germline gene differ at one end; a read error may be behind it. The CDR3 loop is CASSSGRDSRNTIYF. CDR3 coding DNA: TGCGCCAGCAGCTCCGGACGGGACTCTAGAAACACCATATATTTT. The chain has TRBV5-4 and TRBJ1-3, with D maybe TRBD1 (5 bases). CDR1 and CDR2 from the germline V gene are SGHNT and YYREEE (reference sequence). This CDR3 contains 15 residues.

This clonotype came up a few times. This may arise from a read error, as a much more abundant clone is one base away. V gene TRBV29-1 combines with J gene TRBJ2-1; the D is unclear. Per germline, CDR1 SQVTM and CDR2 ANQGSEA. Between the trimmed V and J ends, which lost 1 base and 3 bases, there was a span of 10 bases. This CDR3 region has 14 residues. The CDR3 sequence: CSVEAGSFYNEQFF. The CDR3 DNA follows: TGCAGCGTTGAAGCGGGTAGCTTCTACAATGAGCAGTTCTTC.

The chain employs TRBV6-5 and TRBJ1-4; tentative D call: TRBD1 (6 bases). V lost 5 bases, J lost 8 bases, and 18 bases lay in between. Per the germline V gene, CDR1 is MNHEY and CDR2 is SVGAGI. This CDR3 comprises 15 residues. The CDR3 DNA reads TGTGCCAGCAGTACAAGACAGGAGTATAAAGAAAAACTGTTTTTT. Encoded protein: CASSTRQEYKEKLFF.

The chain uses TRBV6-1 and TRBJ2-1; D is uncertain. The CDR3 is 14 residues long. V was shortened by 5 bases and J by 0 bases, with 8 bases between the two germline ends. Germline CDR1 MNHNS, CDR2 SASEGT. CDR3 loop: CASSSRGSYNEQFF. In nucleotides, the CDR3 is TGTGCCAGCAGTTCCCGAGGCTCCTACAATGAGCAGTTCTTC.

As to this clonotype: A much larger clone sits a single nucleotide away, making a read error possible. CDR3 sequence reads: CASSQDPGSLYNERFF. The CDR3 DNA is TGTGCCAGCAGCCAAGATCCGGGAAGTCTCTACAATGAGCGGTTCTTC. V usage is TRBV14 and J usage is TRBJ2-1, with a tentative D call TRBD2 (5 bases). Germline CDR1 and CDR2: SGHDN and FVKESK. The CDR3 covers 16 residues.

This clonotype was recorded a few times. The chain uses TRBV12-3 or TRBV12-4 and TRBJ1-5; 9 bases align to TRBD1. The CDR3 consists of 15 residues. The V segment lost 2 bases and the J segment 8 bases; nucleotides outside the gene matches: 7. The CDR3 is CASSLLFRTGEPQHF. The CDR3 DNA follows: TGTGCCAGCAGTTTATTATTTCGGACAGGGGAGCCCCAGCATTTT.

Note on this clonotype: A much larger clone sits a single nucleotide away, making a read error possible. The chain has TRBV6-5 and TRBJ2-3, with TRBD2 as a possible D gene (5 bases). This CDR3 is 16 amino acids long. Germline-derived CDR1 and CDR2 are MNHEY and SVGAGI. CDR3 coding DNA: TGTGGCAGCAGTACCACTAGAGGCTGGGGCACAGATACGCAGTATTTT. It codes for CGSSTTRGWGTDTQYF.

About this clonotype: An end of the junction differs from the germline gene, which may be a read error. The chain employs TRBV28 and TRBJ2-7; D remains unclear. CDR1 and CDR2 from the germline V gene are MDHEN and SYDVKM. This CDR3 has 14 amino acids. CDR3 loop: CASSLGGSSFEQYF. The CDR3 DNA sequence: TGTGCCAGCAGTTTGGGCGGTAGCTCCTTCGAGCAGTACTTC.

Concerning this clonotype: Possible read error: a much larger clone is one base away. This chain uses TRBV12-3 or TRBV12-4 with TRBJ1-6, with unresolved D. V lost 5 bases and J 9 bases, leaving 11 bases between the germline ends. The CDR3 is 13 residues long. The CDR3 nucleotides are TGTGCCAGCAGTGCAGGAAGGAGTTCACCCCTCCACTTT. It encodes CASSAGRSSPLHF.

About this clonotype: This may stem from a read error, because a much larger clone lies one nucleotide away. The chain carries TRBV6-2 or TRBV6-3 and TRBJ2-1, with 12 bases fitting TRBD2. The CDR3 runs 18 residues. The V gene's germline CDR1 is MNHEY and CDR2 SVGEGT. Losses at the gene ends were 7 bases for V and 0 bases for J; bases not matched to a gene: 10. CDR3 sequence reads: CASTSGTSGLNSYNEQFF. In nucleotides, the CDR3 is TGTGCCAGCACATCAGGGACTAGCGGGCTAAACTCCTACAATGAGCAGTTCTTC.

Concerning this clonotype: A junction boundary mismatches the germline segment, possibly from a read error. J is TRBJ1-3 and V is TRBV11-3; 7 bases fit TRBD1. The germline V gene has CDR1 SGHNT and CDR2 YENEEA. This CDR3 region has 14 residues. The CDR3 protein is CASSTGLPGNTICF. The CDR3 DNA reads TGTGCCAGCTCGACAGGGCTACCTGGAAACACCATATGTTTT. Supplemented by reference TRBV11-3 and TRBJ1-3, the full variable domain reads EAGVVQSPRYKIIEKKQPVAFWCNPISGHNTLYWYLQNLGQGPELLIRYENEEAVDDSQLPKDRFSAERLKGVDSTLKIQPAELGDSAVYLCASSTGLPGNTICFGEGSWLTVV.

There are a few counts of this clonotype. This chain links TRBV5-8 with TRBJ2-1; D not resolved. The CDR3 runs 15 residues. Germline V gene sequence: CDR1 SGHTS, CDR2 YDEGEE. Trimming pared 3 bases from V and 0 bases from J, leaving 10 bases between. CDR3 sequence: CASSSRLISYNEQFF. As DNA, the CDR3 is TGTGCCAGCAGCTCGAGACTTATCTCCTACAATGAGCAGTTCTTC.

This clonotype showed up many times. The J gene is TRBJ1-5, the V gene TRBV4-1; unclear D gene. The CDR3 runs 15 residues. Germline V gene sequence: CDR1 MGHRA, CDR2 YSYEKL. V was clipped by 0 bases and J by 7 bases, with 13 bases between them. The CDR3 DNA is TGCGCCAGCAGCCAAGATGCGGCCCTCGCCCAGCCCCAGCATTTT. It translates to CASSQDAALAQPQHF.

A word on this clonotype: A read error is possible here, since a much larger clone lies one base away. This rearrangement joins TRBV6-1 to TRBJ2-7; D tentatively fits TRBD1 or TRBD2 (5 bases each). Germline V gene sequence: CDR1 MNHNS, CDR2 SASEGT. V shed 8 bases and J shed 3 bases, with 17 bases lying between them. The CDR3 sequence is 14 residues long. As DNA, the CDR3 is TGTGCCAGCTGTGTAAGGGGAGAACACTACGAGCAGTACTTC. This encodes CASCVRGEHYEQYF.

For this clonotype: One junction end does not reproduce the germline sequence, and a read error may be involved. The J gene is TRBJ2-1, the V gene TRBV29-1; D is perhaps TRBD1 (6 bases). Germline V CDR1 and CDR2: SQVTM, ANQGSEA. The CDR3 consists of 16 residues. In DNA, the CDR3 is TGCAGCCTTTCCTTGAGGGACACGGGCTCCTACAACGAGCAGTTCTTC. This translates into CSLSLRDTGSYNEQFF.

A note on this clonotype: This may stem from a read error, because a much larger clone lies one nucleotide away. This chain uses TRBV12-3 or TRBV12-4 with TRBJ1-2, with D unclear. The CDR3 has 14 amino acids. The CDR3 DNA reads TGTGTCAGCACTTCGGGCCGACCCTACTATGGCTACACCTTC. Protein product: CVSTSGRPYYGYTF.

In this sample, this clonotype turned up a few times. This sequence joins TRBV5-1 and TRBJ2-5; 12 bases fit TRBD2. The V and J ends lost 3 bases and 2 bases, in that order; junction bases with no gene match: 5. The CDR3 spans 16 residues. Germline assignment: CDR1 SGHRS and CDR2 YFSETQ. The CDR3 reads CASSSGLAGTQETQYF. The CDR3 DNA sequence: TGCGCCAGCAGCTCCGGACTAGCGGGGACACAAGAGACCCAGTACTTC.

The chain recombines TRBV24-1 with TRBJ2-7; D may correspond to TRBD1 or TRBD2 (5 bases each). CDR1 is KGHDR, CDR2 SFDVKD, per germline. V gave up 3 bases and J gave up 3 bases, with 14 bases separating them. This CDR3 has 15 amino acids. CDR3 DNA: TGTGCCACCAGTGATCCCGGGGCAGGGAGCTACGAGCAGTACTTC. Amino acids: CATSDPGAGSYEQYF.

The chain is built from TRBV7-2 and TRBJ2-5; 8 bases match TRBD2. The germline V gene has CDR1 SGHTA and CDR2 FQGNSA. Trimming at V came to 3 bases and at J to 4 bases, leaving 4 bases not matched to a gene. The CDR3 runs to 14 residues. The CDR3 sequence: CASSFLAGGETQYF. CDR3 nucleotide sequence: TGTGCCAGCAGCTTTCTAGCGGGTGGAGAGACCCAGTACTTC.

This clonotype was counted many times. The chain is built from TRBV6-2 or TRBV6-3 and TRBJ1-1, with 8 nucleotides matching TRBD1. The V gene end was trimmed by 6 bases and the J gene end by 6 bases; junction bases not matched to a gene: 12. From germline, CDR1 is MNHEY and CDR2 SVGEGT. The CDR3 is 15 residues long. In DNA form, the CDR3 reads TGTGCCAGCAGAGTCGGAGGCAGGGGGCTTTCTGAAGCTTTCTTT. Residues: CASRVGGRGLSEAFF.

A word on this clonotype: Since a much larger clone is just one base distant, this may be a read error. The rearrangement links TRBV6-5 to TRBJ1-1, with no clear D. Looked up from germline, CDR1 is MNHEY and CDR2 is SVGAGI. This CDR3 has 15 amino acids. The CDR3 sequence: CAGSNSGVSPTEAFF. The DNA of the CDR3 is TGTGCCGGCAGTAACAGCGGGGTGTCCCCCACTGAAGCTTTCTTT.

The chain joins TRBV28 to TRBJ1-1, with D possibly being TRBD1 (5 bases). Trimming stripped 8 bases from V and 5 bases from J, with 12 bases between. This CDR3 region has 12 residues. Germline V gene sequence: CDR1 MDHEN, CDR2 SYDVKM. CDR3 sequence reads: CASGEGVTEAFF. CDR3 nucleotides: TGTGCCAGCGGGGAAGGGGTAACTGAAGCTTTCTTT.

Concerning this clonotype: Likely a read error: the CDR3 ends without its conserved phenylalanine or tryptophan. CDR3 sequence (DNA): TGTGCCAGCAGCTTAGCGGGAGGGTATGAGCAGTTCTTA. This codes for CASSLAGGYEQFL. V gene TRBV11-1 combines with J gene TRBJ2-1; TRBD2 matches 7 bases. This CDR3 region has 13 residues. Germline loops: CDR1 SGHAT, CDR2 FQDESV (reference sequence). Losses at the gene ends were 0 bases for V and 8 bases for J; bases not matched to a gene: 1.

In the case of this clonotype: A read error may be the cause here, since a much bigger clone is one base away. The chain links TRBV12-3 or TRBV12-4 to TRBJ1-4; D is undetermined. The CDR3 runs 13 residues. The ends were cut back, 7 bases at V and 3 bases at J, with 9 bases in the middle. This chain's CDR3 is CASTFWSNEKLFF. The CDR3 DNA sequence: TGTGCCAGCACTTTTTGGTCTAATGAAAAACTGTTTTTT.